This T cell receptor beta chain was sequenced in a study of spatial heterogeneity in lung cancer. Background on the study: Raw reads showed each unique TCR and UMI combination turning up more than ten times on average.

Time point here: sample taken at primary tumor resection. Unsorted whole RNA from tumor, nontumor lung or frozen PBMC underwent sequencing. This clonotype was counted at least ten times. Its specificity is not known. Study findings and constraints: TCRs found ubiquitously expanded in tumor appeared in blood more at resection than at follow-up.

Each molecule of TCR cDNA was tagged with one unique molecular identifier. TCRdb processed the 5' RACE reads anew with MiXCR; each CDR3 protein has one entry. The sample records tens of thousands of distinct CDR3 sequences, roughly 5.7% being singletons. The CDR3 is made up of 13 amino acids. CDR1 and CDR2 (germline): SEHNR, FQNEAQ (reference sequence). V lost 1 base and J 5 bases, leaving 8 bases between the germline ends. This sequence was found in a male donor with early-stage non-small cell lung cancer. The sample here was PBMCs, taken at surgery. The chain employs TRBV7-9 and TRBJ1-2; possible D gene TRBD1, 5 bases. CDR3 DNA: TGTGCCAGCAGCTTAGGGGACCGTTATGGCTACACCTTC. This encodes CASSLGDRYGYTF.